This T cell receptor beta chain appears in the sequencing data of a study of T cell clonality in common variable immunodeficiency. Study-wide results and limits: In common variable immunodeficiency, TCR beta chains reportedly carried fewer deletions and N-nucleotide insertions. CVID subjects showed higher TCRbeta clonality than healthy controls.

This clone was seen at least ten times. The antigen is unknown. The CDR3 end is not reached by the read, which stops 3 residues before it; the germline J gene fills it in. The CDR3 runs 16 residues. From germline, CDR1 is KGHSH and CDR2 LQKENI. After removal of 1 base from V and 4 bases from J, the junction contained 1 base not matched to a gene. The CVID group had 15 females and 25 to 35 males, mean age around 42. Data came from immunoSEQ multiplex PCR; TCRdb stores just in-frame clones and leaves some out. The profile covers about 26,000 clones, none occurring a single time. The genes are TRBV18 and TRBJ2-1, with TRBD2 matching over 13 bases. The source of this sequence is a human donor with common variable immunodeficiency. The sequencing sample was made of peripheral blood mononuclear cells. CDR3 sequence reads: CASSPRTSGGYNEQFF. Partial CDR3 DNA: TGTGCCAGCTCACCACGGACTAGCGGGGGATACAATGAG.